What follows are 23 T cell receptor beta chains derived from one specimen sequenced in a study of shared clonotypes between healthy human individuals. Sequencing used immunoSEQ multiplex PCR; TCRdb keeps in-frame clones, though not all of them. The data show approximately 250,000 clones, approximately 70% seen once. Sequencing used memory CD4+ T cells sorted from blood. Subset: CD45RA-negative fraction. These TCRs come from a man aged 25 to 40 in good health.

The CDR3 loop reads CSVGELFF. As DNA, the CDR3 is TGCAGTGTAGGGGAGCTGTTTTTT. The J gene is TRBJ2-2, the V gene TRBV20-1, with D unresolved. This CDR3 contains 8 residues. Germline-derived CDR1 and CDR2 are DFQATT and SNEGSKA (reference sequence). V shed 7 bases and J shed 8 bases, with 2 bases lying between them.

This clone has only one observation. The chain couples TRBV9 to TRBJ2-2; no reliable D call. Germline lookup yields CDR1 SGDLS and CDR2 YYNGEE. This CDR3 has 14 residues. Trimming left V 0 bases short and J 4 bases short, with 7 bases between. The DNA of the CDR3 is TGTGCCAGCAGCGTAGCGATGAGCACCGGGGAGCTGTTTTTT. Protein product: CASSVAMSTGELFF.

The chain couples TRBV9 to TRBJ2-2; the match to TRBD2 covers 9 bases. The CDR3 totals 16 residues. Germline CDR1 reads SGDLS; CDR2 reads YYNGEE. The J segment lost 6 bases and the V segment lost 8 bases, leaving 14 bases of the junction unmatched. The CDR3 region is CARRASGVCFPGELFF. The CDR3 DNA reads TGTGCCAGGAGGGCTAGCGGGGTCTGTTTTCCCGGGGAGCTGTTTTTT.

This clone has just one count. This sequence joins TRBV28 and TRBJ2-7; 10 bases match TRBD2. The V gene end was trimmed by 3 bases and the J gene end by 4 bases; junction bases not matched to a gene: 12. Germline V gene sequence: CDR1 MDHEN, CDR2 SYDVKM. There are 17 residues in the CDR3. CDR3 loop: CASSFMGSGRNSYEQYF. CDR3 in DNA: TGTGCCAGCAGTTTTATGGGTAGCGGGAGGAATTCTTACGAGCAGTACTTC.

This sequence joins TRBV7-2 and TRBJ2-5; unclear D gene. V was cut by 2 bases and J by 4 bases, with 8 bases left in between. Germline-derived CDR1 and CDR2 are SGHTA and FQGNSA. This CDR3 comprises 13 residues. The DNA of the CDR3 is TGTGCCAGCAGCTTATTGGGCCGAGAGACCCAGTACTTC. Translated: CASSLLGRETQYF.

V and J are TRBV6-5 and TRBJ1-5; D unresolved. The CDR3 runs 16 residues. Trimming stripped 3 bases from V and 6 bases from J, with 18 bases between. Germline CDR1 reads MNHEY; CDR2 reads SVGAGI. The CDR3 sequence is CASSYKTGVAIQPQHF. In DNA, the CDR3 is TGTGCCAGCAGTTATAAGACGGGCGTAGCAATTCAGCCCCAGCATTTT.

This clone was observed once. CDR3 in amino acids: CASSTGRIGQYF. In DNA form, the CDR3 reads TGTGCCAGCAGCACCGGACGGATCGGGCAGTACTTC. J is TRBJ2-7 and V is TRBV11-3; D not resolved. V shed 5 bases and J shed 9 bases, with 14 bases lying between them. This CDR3 is built from 12 residues. Germline V lookup: CDR1 SGHNT, CDR2 YENEEA.

The table lists this clone with a few counts. The limits of the CDR3 on the DNA are not certain, so only TCRdb's listed CDR3 is given. This chain joins TRBV30 and TRBJ2-1; the table's TRBD1 call for D was not verified on the DNA. The CDR3 is 11 amino acids in total, end residues counted. Germline CDR1 GTSNPN, CDR2 SVGIG (reference sequence). The CDR3 region is CAWGGGTAKFF.

The chain uses TRBV5-6 and TRBJ2-7; D may correspond to TRBD1 or TRBD2 (5 bases each). The CDR3 is made up of 14 amino acids. Per germline, CDR1 SGHDT and CDR2 YYEEEE. The V end was cut by 2 bases, the J end by 2 bases, with 11 bases between. The CDR3 loop reads CASSFYEGTYEQYF. The CDR3 DNA reads TGTGCCAGCAGCTTCTATGAGGGGACCTACGAGCAGTACTTC.

The V and J genes are TRBV28 and TRBJ1-5; D possibly corresponds to TRBD1 (6 bases). This CDR3 comprises 19 residues. V lost 7 bases and J 4 bases, leaving 29 bases between the germline ends. CDR1 MDHEN and CDR2 SYDVKM come from the germline V gene. Written as DNA, the CDR3 is TGTGCCAGCAAGCGCGTGAGCGGGGTCCAGGGAGGGGGAAATCAGCCCCAGCATTTT. Encoded protein: CASKRVSGVQGGGNQPQHF.

In this sample, this clone turned up a few times. The chain carries TRBV6-1 and TRBJ2-7, with 10 bases that match TRBD2. Germline V gene data show CDR1 as MNHNS and CDR2 as SASEGT. With 0 bases clipped from V and 4 bases from J, the junction kept 12 bases outside the gene matches. This CDR3 region has 18 residues. CDR3 loop: CASSEAGRSGRVSYEQYF. DNA for the CDR3: TGTGCCAGCAGTGAAGCAGGAAGGAGCGGGAGGGTATCTTACGAGCAGTACTTC.

Ten or more counts support this clone. This sequence joins TRBV2 and TRBJ1-1; tentatively, D is TRBD1 (6 bases). V was pared by 6 bases and J by 6 bases, with 26 bases between. This CDR3 region has 17 residues. Germline V gene sequence: CDR1 SNHLY, CDR2 FYNNEI. CDR3: CASSVSPRPGGLSEAFF. For the CDR3, the DNA is TGTGCCAGCAGCGTATCGCCAAGGCCCGGGGGGCTCTCTGAAGCTTTCTTT.

This clone was detected only a few times. The chain has TRBV19 and TRBJ2-2; 11 bases map to TRBD1. The V gene's germline CDR1 is LNHDA and CDR2 SQIVND (reference sequence). The V and J ends lost 3 bases and 5 bases, in that order; junction bases with no gene match: 5. CDR3 size: 16 residues. This chain's CDR3 is CASSMRDRGRTGELFF. CDR3 sequence (DNA): TGTGCCAGTAGTATGAGGGACAGGGGGAGGACCGGGGAGCTGTTTTTT.

V usage is TRBV14 and J usage is TRBJ2-3, with D hard to call. The V gene's germline CDR1 is SGHDN and CDR2 FVKESK. This CDR3 is built from 14 residues. V lost 0 bases and J 8 bases, leaving 12 bases between the germline ends. CDR3 bases: TGTGCCAGCAGCCAAGATCTGGTGGTAACTACGCAGTATTTT. This codes for CASSQDLVVTTQYF.

This clone was recorded at least ten times. The rearrangement links TRBV19 to TRBJ1-1; no definite D call. The CDR3 is made up of 14 amino acids. Trimming stripped 6 bases from V and 0 bases from J, with 11 bases between. In germline, CDR1 is LNHDA, CDR2 SQIVND (reference sequence). CDR3 nucleotides: TGTGCCAGTAGAATGGGGAGCATGAACACTGAAGCTTTCTTT. It is translated as CASRMGSMNTEAFF.

The chain uses TRBV7-6 and TRBJ2-7; unclear D gene. The germline V gene encodes CDR1 SGHVS and CDR2 FNYEAQ. The CDR3 is made up of 14 amino acids. The ends were cut back, 0 bases at V and 3 bases at J, with 9 bases in the middle. The CDR3 loop is CASSLAGWGYEQYF. As DNA, the CDR3 is TGTGCCAGCAGCTTAGCGGGATGGGGCTACGAGCAGTACTTC. The variable domain in full, with the rest retrieved from reference TRBV7-6 and TRBJ2-7, is GAGVSQSPRYKVTKRGQDVALRCDPISGHVSLYWYRQALGQGPEFLTYFNYEAQQDKSGLPNDRFSAERPEGSISTLTIQRTEQRDSAMYRCASSLAGWGYEQYFGPGTRLTVT.

A few counts support this clone. CDR3 coding DNA: TGTGCCAGCTCAAGGGAAGACTATGGCTACACCTTC. Its translation: CASSREDYGYTF. The chain is built from TRBV18 and TRBJ1-2; D is undetermined. CDR1 and CDR2 (germline): KGHSH, LQKENI. V was pared by 5 bases and J by 3 bases, with 7 bases between. The CDR3 extends over 12 amino acids. Variable domain in full (rest from reference TRBV18 and TRBJ1-2): NAGVMQNPRHLVRRRGQEARLRCSPMKGHSHVYWYRQLPEEGLKFMVYLQKENIIDESGMPKERFSAEFPKEGPSILRIQQVVRGDSAAYFCASSREDYGYTFGSGTRLTVV.

CDR3 nucleotides: TGTGCCAGCAGCTTAGATCCCCCCACAGAAACCCGAGAGGATACGCAGTATTTT. It yields the protein CASSLDPPTETREDTQYF. The genes are TRBV7-7 and TRBJ2-3; the D is unclear. This CDR3 region has 18 residues. V shed 1 base and J shed 6 bases, with 23 bases lying between them. The germline V gene has CDR1 SSHAT and CDR2 FNYEAQ (reference sequence).

The table lists this clone with a few counts. This chain joins TRBV9 and TRBJ2-2; D call uncertain. Germline CDR1 and CDR2: SGDLS and YYNGEE. Between the trimmed V and J ends, which lost 0 bases and 6 bases, there was a span of 9 bases. This CDR3 has 14 residues. The CDR3: CASSVANGPGELFF. The CDR3 nucleotides read TGTGCCAGCAGCGTAGCTAACGGTCCCGGGGAGCTGTTTTTT.

At least ten counts were recorded for this clone. V usage is TRBV6-5 and J usage is TRBJ2-3; 7 nucleotides line up with TRBD2. The CDR3 runs to 15 residues. The germline V gene has CDR1 MNHEY and CDR2 SVGAGI. V shed 4 bases, J shed 3 bases, and the junction held 7 bases outside the gene matches. The CDR3 spells CASSSGLAVTDTQYF. The CDR3 region has the DNA TGTGCCAGCAGTTCGGGCCTAGCGGTTACAGATACGCAGTATTTT.

The chain couples TRBV7-8 to TRBJ2-1; TRBD2 matches at 15 bases. V was clipped by 5 bases and J by 13 bases; unmatched bases: 12. This CDR3 has 16 residues. Per the germline V gene, CDR1 is SGHVS and CDR2 is FQNEAQ. The CDR3 sequence: CASSTRTSGRGLYQFF. The CDR3 region has the DNA TGTGCCAGCAGCACGCGGACTAGCGGGAGGGGTCTGTACCAGTTCTTC. The full variable domain, its missing parts supplied by reference TRBV7-8 and TRBJ2-1, is GAGVSQSPRYKVAKRGQDVALRCDPISGHVSLFWYQQALGQGPEFLTYFQNEAQLDKSGLPSDRFFAERPEGSVSTLKIQRTQQEDSAVYLCASSTRTSGRGLYQFFGPGTRLTVL.

This clone was seen a single time. The chain recombines TRBV7-2 with TRBJ2-7, with unresolved D. V gave up 3 bases and J gave up 5 bases, with 14 bases separating them. In germline, CDR1 is SGHTA, CDR2 FQGNSA. The length of the CDR3 is 14 residues. The CDR3 sequence: CASSLSATVHEQYF. The DNA for the CDR3 is TGTGCCAGCAGCTTGTCAGCGACGGTTCACGAGCAGTACTTC.

This chain joins TRBV11-3 and TRBJ2-1; a possible D gene is TRBD1 (5 bases). The V gene lost 11 bases and the J gene lost 4 bases, with 18 bases spanning the gap. Germline CDR1 reads SGHNT; CDR2 reads YENEEA. The CDR3 is made up of 14 amino acids. The CDR3 protein is CAGRWAGSYNEQFF. DNA for the CDR3: TGTGCCGGAAGATGGGCAGGGTCTTACAATGAGCAGTTCTTC. The full variable domain, rest sourced from reference TRBV11-3 and TRBJ2-1, is EAGVVQSPRYKIIEKKQPVAFWCNPISGHNTLYWYLQNLGQGPELLIRYENEEAVDDSQLPKDRFSAERLKGVDSTLKIQPAELGDSAVYLCAGRWAGSYNEQFFGPGTRLTVL.